The 23 T cell receptor beta chains reported below all come from one sample, sequenced in a study of control samples from healthy donors and cancer patients. The repertoire was sequenced with immunoSEQ multiplex PCR; TCRdb's copy has only in-frame clones and lacks some. The repertoire consists of about 120,000 clones, with just over 90% occurring once and the leading ten covering about 7.2%. The material sequenced was blood. The receptor set was obtained from a woman under 30 in good health.

The rearrangement uses TRBV20-1 and TRBJ2-3; no reliable D call. Per the germline V gene, CDR1 is DFQATT and CDR2 is SNEGSKA (reference sequence). V was trimmed by 1 base and J by 5 bases, leaving 1 base between them. This CDR3 is 10 amino acids long. The CDR3 here is CSARVDTQYF. CDR3 coding DNA: TGCAGTGCTAGAGTAGATACGCAGTATTTT.

The chain has TRBV10-3 and TRBJ2-5; 7 bases fit TRBD1. This CDR3 region has 14 residues. V lost 2 bases to trimming and J lost 5 bases; unmatched junction nucleotides: 5. Germline-derived CDR1 and CDR2 are ENHRY and SYGVKD. The DNA of the CDR3 is TGTGCCATCAGTGAGCTAGGGGGCGGTGAGACCCAGTACTTC. It yields the protein CAISELGGGETQYF.

The chain recombines TRBV14 with TRBJ1-2; D is possibly TRBD1 (5 bases). V was shortened by 4 bases and J by 2 bases, with 8 bases between the two germline ends. The CDR3 runs 13 residues. Germline loops: CDR1 SGHDN, CDR2 FVKESK. The CDR3: CASSRGSNYGYTF. Here the CDR3 DNA reads TGTGCCAGCAGCCGGGGCAGCAACTATGGCTACACCTTC.

The rearrangement joins TRBV7-2 to TRBJ2-5, with D possibly TRBD2 on 7 matching bases. Germline V gene sequence: CDR1 SGHTA, CDR2 FQGNSA. The germline V and J ends were trimmed by 7 bases and 7 bases, with 19 bases remaining between them. The CDR3 spans 14 residues. The CDR3 DNA follows: TGTGCCAGCAACGTCCGGGACACGGGGGGGACCCAGTACTTC. Translation: CASNVRDTGGTQYF.

The chain uses TRBV19 and TRBJ1-1; D gene uncertain. V was trimmed by 2 bases and J by 0 bases, leaving 25 bases between them. There are 20 residues in the CDR3. Germline V CDR1 and CDR2: LNHDA, SQIVND (reference sequence). The CDR3 sequence is CASSISTRHPPVYMNTEAFF. DNA for the CDR3: TGTGCCAGTAGTATATCTACGCGGCATCCTCCCGTGTACATGAACACTGAAGCTTTCTTT.

V gene TRBV19 combines with J gene TRBJ2-7, with D possibly matching TRBD2 (6 bases). V was pared by 5 bases and J by 1 base, with 12 bases between. This CDR3 has 14 residues. The germline gives CDR1 LNHDA, CDR2 SQIVND (reference sequence). The DNA of the CDR3 is TGTGCCAGTAGTTGGGGGACTGAGTCCTACGAGCAGTACTTC. It codes for CASSWGTESYEQYF.

The chain recombines TRBV27 with TRBJ1-2; D is perhaps TRBD1 (5 bases). The ends were cut back, 5 bases at V and 8 bases at J, with 15 bases in the middle. Per germline, CDR1 MNHEY and CDR2 SMNVEV (reference sequence). This CDR3 is 13 amino acids long. For the CDR3, the DNA is TGTGCCAGCAGTCCCCAGGGATTATTCGGCTACACCTTC. Its protein product is CASSPQGLFGYTF.

This clone was picked up a small number of times. The chain is built from TRBV7-3 and TRBJ2-1; TRBD1 matches at 11 bases. Germline V CDR1 and CDR2: SGHTA, FQGTGA. This CDR3 contains 16 residues. With 5 bases clipped from V and 7 bases from J, the junction kept 10 bases outside the gene matches. The CDR3 sequence: CASSRAPGQGGNEQFF. CDR3 sequence (DNA): TGTGCCAGCAGCCGAGCCCCGGGACAGGGGGGGAATGAGCAGTTCTTC.

V and J are TRBV6-6 and TRBJ1-6; 8 bases align to TRBD1. CDR3 length: 14 residues. Unmatched junction bases numbered 2, after V lost 4 bases and J lost 6 bases. Germline V gene lookup returns CDR1 MNHNY and CDR2 SVGAGI (reference sequence). CDR3 loop: CASSLGQVNSPLHF. In nucleotides, the CDR3 is TGTGCCAGCAGTTTGGGACAGGTTAATTCACCCCTCCACTTT.

The chain has TRBV5-6 and TRBJ1-1; 9 bases are shared with TRBD1. The CDR3 totals 15 residues. Germline V lookup: CDR1 SGHDT, CDR2 YYEEEE. With V trimmed by 1 base and J by 3 bases, 4 bases remained unmatched. DNA of the CDR3: TGTGCCAGCAGCTTGAGGACAGGGGTGCACACTGAAGCTTTCTTT. Protein product: CASSLRTGVHTEAFF. The whole variable domain, remainder taken from reference TRBV5-6 and TRBJ1-1, is DAGVTQSPTHLIKTRGQQVTLRCSPKSGHDTVSWYQQALGQGPQFIFQYYEEEERQRGNFPDRFSGHQFPNYSSELNVNALLLGDSALYLCASSLRTGVHTEAFFGQGTRLTVV.

The rearrangement links TRBV28 to TRBJ2-1, with unresolved D. The CDR3 has 12 residues. Germline CDR1 and CDR2: MDHEN and SYDVKM. With 5 bases removed from V and 8 bases from J, the gap between germline ends came to 10 bases. This CDR3 is CASSPRRDEQFF. The CDR3 DNA reads as TGTGCCAGCAGTCCCCGTCGGGATGAGCAGTTCTTC.

This sequence joins TRBV30 and TRBJ1-6; 7 bases line up with TRBD1. The CDR3 has 13 residues. V was pared by 3 bases and J by 7 bases, with 3 bases of the junction left unmatched. The V gene's germline CDR1 is GTSNPN and CDR2 SVGIG (reference sequence). In DNA, the CDR3 is TGTGCCTGGAGGGGACAGCCGAATTCACCCCTCCACTTT. Protein sequence: CAWRGQPNSPLHF. Complete variable domain (other parts from reference TRBV30 and TRBJ1-6): SQTIHQWPATLVQPVGSPLSLECTVEGTSNPNLYWYRQAAGRGLQLLFYSVGIGQISSEVPQNLSASRPQDRQFILSSKKLLLSDSGFYLCAWRGQPNSPLHFGNGTRLTVT.

The chain joins TRBV4-3 to TRBJ2-3; D is possibly TRBD1 (6 bases). Germline V lookup: CDR1 LGHNA, CDR2 YSLEER. CDR3 length: 15 residues. Trimming left V 2 bases short and J 6 bases short, with 15 bases between. The CDR3 region has the DNA TGCGCCAGCAGCCAACGGGATCAAAGGGGGGATACGCAGTATTTT. Amino acid sequence: CASSQRDQRGDTQYF.

This clone was observed a single time. The V call is TRBV9, the J call TRBJ2-3, with 8 bases lining up with TRBD2. The CDR3 has 15 amino acids. The germline CDR1 and CDR2 sequences are SGDLS and YYNGEE. V lost 0 bases to trimming and J lost 6 bases; unmatched junction nucleotides: 6. The CDR3 DNA sequence: TGTGCCAGCAGCGTAGCGGGGGGGCTAGGTGATACGCAGTATTTT. It codes for CASSVAGGLGDTQYF.

This clone was observed once. The chain carries TRBV7-9 and TRBJ2-2; 11 bases fit TRBD2. The CDR3 has 18 amino acids. Germline trimming cut 4 bases from V and 7 bases from J; bases unmatched to any gene: 14. From germline, CDR1 is SEHNR and CDR2 FQNEAQ (reference sequence). This CDR3 is CASSSGELAGAKRGELFF. The CDR3 DNA is TGTGCCAGCAGCTCCGGGGAACTAGCGGGGGCCAAACGCGGGGAGCTGTTTTTT.

This chain connects TRBV18 to TRBJ2-7; 11 bases are a match to TRBD1. CDR1 and CDR2 (germline): KGHSH, LQKENI. The V segment lost 1 base and the J segment 3 bases; nucleotides outside the gene matches: 8. This CDR3 is built from 17 residues. The CDR3 DNA reads TGTGCCAGCTCACCACTTGCGGGACAGGGGGGGAGCTACGAGCAGTACTTC. As protein: CASSPLAGQGGSYEQYF.

The chain couples TRBV24-1 to TRBJ2-3, with 7 bases aligning to TRBD1. V was clipped by 4 bases and J by 0 bases; unmatched bases: 12. This CDR3 is 18 amino acids long. Germline-derived CDR1 and CDR2 are KGHDR and SFDVKD. The CDR3 region is CATSEAGTVIMSTDTQYF. CDR3 coding DNA: TGTGCCACCAGTGAAGCCGGGACAGTCATAATGAGCACAGATACGCAGTATTTT.

This clone was seen only once. This chain connects TRBV27 to TRBJ2-7; 8 bases fit TRBD1. The CDR3 is made up of 16 amino acids. The trim removed 4 bases at V and 4 bases at J, leaving 12 bases unmatched. Germline assignment: CDR1 MNHEY and CDR2 SMNVEV (reference sequence). The CDR3 sequence is CASSSPGTGGVYEQYF. CDR3 DNA sequence: TGTGCCAGCAGTTCCCCCGGGACAGGTGGAGTTTACGAGCAGTACTTC.

The chain employs TRBV13 and TRBJ1-1; no reliable D call. CDR3 size: 13 residues. Germline V CDR1 and CDR2: PRHDT, FYEKMQ (reference sequence). V was shortened by 1 base and J by 1 base, with 4 bases between the two germline ends. The CDR3 DNA sequence: TGTGCCAGCAGCTTAGCGGGGAACACTGAAGCTTTCTTT. Amino acids: CASSLAGNTEAFF. Full variable domain (rest looked up from reference TRBV13 and TRBJ1-1): AAGVIQSPRHLIKEKRETATLKCYPIPRHDTVYWYQQGPGQDPQFLISFYEKMQSDKGSIPDRFSAQQFSDYHSELNMSSLELGDSALYFCASSLAGNTEAFFGQGTRLTVV.

The chain couples TRBV2 to TRBJ2-7; the D gene is possibly TRBD2 (5 bases). CDR1 SNHLY and CDR2 FYNNEI come from the germline V gene. CDR3 length: 12 amino acids. Trimming stripped 4 bases from V and 3 bases from J, with 7 bases between. CDR3 sequence reads: CASSVLGYEQYF. The DNA for the CDR3 is TGTGCCAGCAGTGTACTAGGCTACGAGCAGTACTTC. Based on the CDR3 plus reference TRBV2 and TRBJ2-7, the full variable domain is EPEVTQTPSHQVTQMGQEVILRCVPISNHLYFYWYRQILGQKVEFLVSFYNNEISEKSEIFDDQFSVERPDGSNFTLKIRSTKLEDSAMYFCASSVLGYEQYFGPGTRLTVT.

V and J are TRBV13 and TRBJ2-5; D possibly corresponds to TRBD1 (9 bases). The length of the CDR3 is 19 residues. V lost 5 bases to trimming and J lost 1 base, with 26 bases between them. Germline CDR1 reads PRHDT; CDR2 reads FYEKMQ (reference sequence). The CDR3 protein is CASSGSGTGPLPAQETQYF. Here the CDR3 DNA reads TGTGCCAGCAGCGGTAGCGGGACAGGGCCCCTACCAGCCCAAGAGACCCAGTACTTC.

The rearrangement links TRBV18 to TRBJ2-1; D is unresolved. Germline V gene lookup returns CDR1 KGHSH and CDR2 LQKENI. CDR3 length: 15 residues. Trimming took 0 bases from V and 5 from J, leaving 11 bases between them. The CDR3 DNA follows: TGTGCCAGCTCACCACCGCGAACAGTCCACAATGAGCAGTTCTTC. As protein: CASSPPRTVHNEQFF.

The CDR3 is CASSPRDSSATNEKLFF. The CDR3 region has the DNA TGTGCCAGCAGCCCCCGGGACAGTAGTGCAACTAATGAAAAACTGTTTTTT. The V and J genes are TRBV7-9 and TRBJ1-4; 7 nucleotides align to TRBD1. The CDR3 consists of 17 residues. Germline CDR1 is SEHNR and CDR2 is FQNEAQ (reference sequence). Germline trimming cut 5 bases from V and 0 bases from J; bases unmatched to any gene: 9.